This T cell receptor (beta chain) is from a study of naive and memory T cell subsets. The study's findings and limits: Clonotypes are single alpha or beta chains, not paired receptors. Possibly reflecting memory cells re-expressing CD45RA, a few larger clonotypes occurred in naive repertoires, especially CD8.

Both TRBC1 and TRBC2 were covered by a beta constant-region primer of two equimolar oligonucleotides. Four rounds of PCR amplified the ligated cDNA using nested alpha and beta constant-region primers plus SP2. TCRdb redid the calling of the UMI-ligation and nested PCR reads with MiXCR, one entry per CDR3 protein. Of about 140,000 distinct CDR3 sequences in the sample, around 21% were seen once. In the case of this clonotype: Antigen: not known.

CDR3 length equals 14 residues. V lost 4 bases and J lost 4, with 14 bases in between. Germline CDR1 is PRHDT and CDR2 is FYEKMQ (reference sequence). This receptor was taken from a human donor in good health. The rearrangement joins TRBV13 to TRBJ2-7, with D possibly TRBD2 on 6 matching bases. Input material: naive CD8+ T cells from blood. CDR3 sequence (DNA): TGTGCCAGCAGCTCCCGGGACTTAACTTACGAGCAGTACTTC. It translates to CASSSRDLTYEQYF.